This TCR beta chain was identified in a study of blood T cell repertoires in COVID-19. The wider study: The study drew acute and convalescent COVID-19 samples from the United States, Italy and Spain. T cells, B-cell-depleted T cells, or PBMCs supplied cDNA or gDNA.

The CDR3 is 13 amino acids. The V end was cut by 1 base, the J end by 7 bases, with 10 bases between. Germline values: CDR1 MNHNS, CDR2 SASEGT. This clone was observed a single time. Authors' processing steps: Amplifying reference gene primers gave estimates of nucleated cell counts. The repertoire was sequenced with immunoSEQ multiplex PCR; TCRdb's copy has only in-frame clones and lacks some. V, J and clone size are taken as reported in that table, and D and trimming were inferred from the DNA itself. The sample has some 200,000 clones, about 86% seen once. Sequencing was carried out using peripheral blood. The chain uses TRBV6-1 and TRBJ1-2; no definite D call. This sequence was found in a young man with active or convalescent COVID-19. The CDR3 is CASSEGGLGGYTF. For the CDR3, the DNA is TGTGCCAGCAGTGAAGGAGGTCTTGGTGGCTACACCTTC.